These 12 T cell receptor beta chains came from one sample sequenced in a study of T cells after yellow fever vaccination. TCRdb re-called the 5' RACE reads through MiXCR, storing one row per CDR3 protein. Of roughly 400,000 distinct CDR3 sequences in the sample, under 20% are singletons; the top ten hold roughly a sixth. The starting material was PBMCs, obtained before the yellow fever booster vaccination. The receptors derive from a man younger than 35 who received the YFV17D yellow fever vaccine.

This clonotype was recorded a few times. The chain carries TRBV3-1 and TRBJ2-5; no clear D gene. The germline V and J ends were trimmed by 3 bases and 3 bases, with 14 bases remaining between them. The V gene's germline CDR1 is LGHDT and CDR2 YNNKEL (reference sequence). The CDR3 sequence is 15 residues long. The CDR3 bases are TGTGCCAGCAGCCACAACCCACTACCGAAAGAGACCCAGTACTTC. Translation gives CASSHNPLPKETQYF.

The V gene is TRBV11-2, the J gene TRBJ2-1; tentative D call: TRBD1 (5 bases). With 6 bases removed from V and 8 bases from J, the gap between germline ends came to 17 bases. The CDR3 length is 14 residues. Germline CDR1 is SGHAT and CDR2 is FQNNGV. CDR3 DNA sequence: TGTGCCAGCAGGATTCCGGGCCCCAGGGATGAGCAGTTCTTC. Translated, it gives CASRIPGPRDEQFF.

The chain combines TRBV12-5 with TRBJ1-2; 8 bases line up with TRBD1. Trimming cost V 5 bases and J 4 bases; bases outside gene matches: 12. The germline V gene encodes CDR1 LGHNT and CDR2 FRNRAP. This CDR3 spans 16 amino acids. CDR3 loop: CASGPSSGGAGYGYTF. Here the CDR3 DNA reads TGTGCTAGTGGTCCCTCGTCAGGGGGCGCGGGCTATGGCTACACCTTC.

This clonotype was seen a handful of times. The V and J genes are TRBV6-5 and TRBJ2-7; D may correspond to TRBD1 or TRBD2 (5 bases each). The V end was cut by 11 bases, the J end by 5 bases, with 16 bases between. The germline V gene has CDR1 MNHEY and CDR2 SVGAGI. The length of the CDR3 is 12 residues. Here the CDR3 DNA reads TGTGCCGGCCAGGAGGACATCCACGAGCAGTACTTC. It specifies CAGQEDIHEQYF.

V gene TRBV7-8 combines with J gene TRBJ2-2, with 7 positions matching TRBD1. Germline values: CDR1 SGHVS, CDR2 FQNEAQ. The CDR3 sequence is 15 residues long. Unmatched junction bases numbered 1, after V lost 2 bases and J lost 1 base. The CDR3, as DNA: TGTGCCAGCAGCTTATACAGGGGGAACACCGGGGAGCTGTTTTTT. This encodes CASSLYRGNTGELFF.

This clonotype was picked up a small number of times. The chain employs TRBV5-1 and TRBJ2-4; tentative D call: TRBD1 (6 bases). CDR3 length: 18 residues. V lost 3 bases and J lost 0, with 19 bases in between. Germline-derived CDR1 and CDR2 are SGHRS and YFSETQ. Here the CDR3 reads CASSWTDSSLLAKNIQYF. As DNA, the CDR3 is TGCGCCAGCAGCTGGACGGACAGTAGTCTACTAGCCAAAAACATTCAGTACTTC.

This chain links TRBV7-2 with TRBJ2-7; D gene uncertain. The CDR3 covers 14 residues. Trimming cost V 5 bases and J 6 bases, with 17 bases left between them. Looked up from germline, CDR1 is SGHTA and CDR2 is FQGNSA. CDR3 sequence: CASSRADLESEQYF. CDR3 bases: TGTGCCAGCAGCCGCGCGGACCTAGAGAGCGAGCAGTACTTC.

This clonotype came up a few times. The CDR3 bases are TGCAGTGCTAGACAGGGGGTCACTAATGAAAAACTGTTTTTT. Protein: CSARQGVTNEKLFF. V is TRBV20-1 and J is TRBJ1-4; TRBD1 matches 7 bases. Germline trimming cut 2 bases from V and 2 bases from J; bases unmatched to any gene: 2. Germline V gene lookup returns CDR1 DFQATT and CDR2 SNEGSKA (reference sequence). The CDR3 runs 14 residues.

The genes are TRBV6-2 or TRBV6-3 and TRBJ1-2, with TRBD1 matching 8 bases. The CDR3 consists of 15 residues. The germline V gene has CDR1 MNHEY and CDR2 SVGEGT. The ends lost 5 bases at V and 2 bases at J; junction bases unmatched: 7. CDR3 in DNA: TGTGCCAGCAGTCGTCCCGGGACAGGAAACTATGGCTACACCTTC. Its protein product is CASSRPGTGNYGYTF.

The chain recombines TRBV20-1 with TRBJ2-2; D ambiguous. V was clipped by 3 bases and J by 1 base, with 9 bases between them. CDR3 length: 14 amino acids. Germline V gene data show CDR1 as DFQATT and CDR2 as SNEGSKA (reference sequence). DNA for the CDR3: TGCAGTGCTAGGGTAACGGGGAACACCGGGGAGCTGTTTTTT. It translates to CSARVTGNTGELFF.

CDR3 nucleotide sequence: TGTGCCAGCAGCATTAGGACAGACGGCTACACCTTC. Residues: CASSIRTDGYTF. This sequence joins TRBV6-2 or TRBV6-3 and TRBJ1-2, with D tentatively TRBD1 (6 bases). Germline V gene data show CDR1 as MNHEY and CDR2 as SVGEGT. Trimming pared 6 bases from V and 8 bases from J, leaving 13 bases between. This CDR3 spans 12 amino acids.

The chain couples TRBV6-5 to TRBJ2-7; 8 positions match TRBD1. Germline values: CDR1 MNHEY, CDR2 SVGAGI. Trimming removed 4 bases from V and 5 bases from J; junction bases left unmatched: 7. The CDR3 covers 14 residues. The CDR3, as DNA: TGTGCCAGCAGTTCCTGGGACAGGATGGACGAGCAGTACGTC. Translation: CASSSWDRMDEQYV.